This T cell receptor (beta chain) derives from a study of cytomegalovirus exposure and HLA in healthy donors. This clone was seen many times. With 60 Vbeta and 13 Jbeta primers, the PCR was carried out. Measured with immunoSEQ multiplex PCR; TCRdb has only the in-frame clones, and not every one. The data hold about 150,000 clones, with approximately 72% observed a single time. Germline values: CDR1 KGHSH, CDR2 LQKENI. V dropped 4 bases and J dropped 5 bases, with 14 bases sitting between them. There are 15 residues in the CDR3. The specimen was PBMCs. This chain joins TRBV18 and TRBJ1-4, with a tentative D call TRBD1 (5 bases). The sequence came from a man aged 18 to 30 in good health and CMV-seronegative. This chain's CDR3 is CASSLLTRGNEKLFF. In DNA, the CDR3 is TGTGCCAGCTCACTACTAACAAGGGGAAATGAAAAACTGTTTTTT.